These 5 T cell receptor beta chains share one sample of origin, sequenced in a study of cytomegalovirus exposure and HLA in healthy donors. The PCR ran on 60 Vbeta and 13 Jbeta primers. Assay: immunoSEQ multiplex PCR; the TCRdb copy retains only in-frame clones and omits some. This table has approximately 150,000 clones, roughly 76% appearing once. Input material: PBMCs. These receptors all come from a human donor in good health.

This clone was counted once. The chain recombines TRBV11-2 with TRBJ2-5; 13 positions agree with TRBD2. Germline V CDR1 and CDR2: SGHAT, FQNNGV. The CDR3 loop spans 15 amino acids. Trimming took 4 bases from V and 4 from J; bases not matched to a gene: 3. The CDR3 DNA reads TGTGCCAGCAGCTATGGACTAGCGGGGGCAGAGACCCAGTACTTC. The encoded protein is CASSYGLAGAETQYF. The variable domain in full, completed from reference TRBV11-2 and TRBJ2-5, reads EAGVAQSPRYKIIEKRQSVAFWCNPISGHATLYWYQQILGQGPKLLIQFQNNGVVDDSQLPKDRFSAERLKGVDSTLKIQPAKLEDSAVYLCASSYGLAGAETQYFGPGTRLLVL.

The chain has TRBV6-1 and TRBJ2-7, with 9 bases matching TRBD1. This CDR3 contains 15 residues. The V gene end was trimmed by 6 bases and the J gene end by 3 bases; junction bases not matched to a gene: 9. Germline lookup yields CDR1 MNHNS and CDR2 SASEGT. For the CDR3, the DNA is TGTGCCAGCAGCAAAAGCCAGGGACAGGGCTACGAGCAGTACTTC. As protein: CASSKSQGQGYEQYF.

The rearrangement uses TRBV10-3 and TRBJ2-1; TRBD2 matches 16 bases. Germline V gene sequence: CDR1 ENHRY, CDR2 SYGVKD. The CDR3 has 16 residues. The V gene end was trimmed by 8 bases and the J gene end by 8 bases; junction bases not matched to a gene: 9. The CDR3 DNA reads TGTGCCATCGGGGGGACTAGCGGGGGGGTCTGGGATGAGCAGTTCTTC. It encodes CAIGGTSGGVWDEQFF.

Comment on this clone: The sample holds other DNA sequences that translate to the same CDR3. The J gene is TRBJ1-1, the V gene TRBV7-2, with D tentatively TRBD1 (6 bases). Germline V gene sequence: CDR1 SGHTA, CDR2 FQGNSA. The CDR3 runs to 12 residues. V gave up 5 bases and J gave up 5 bases, with 9 bases separating them. DNA of the CDR3: TGTGCCAGCAGCCCTAGGGGGACTGAAGCTTTCTTT. This encodes CASSPRGTEAFF.

This clone came up a few times. The J gene is TRBJ2-7, the V gene TRBV2, with a possible D match to TRBD2 (5 bases). The CDR3 sequence is 13 residues long. CDR1 and CDR2 (germline): SNHLY, FYNNEI. The ends were cut back, 7 bases at V and 4 bases at J, with 14 bases in the middle. The chain's CDR3 is CASIRRFQYEQYF. Here the CDR3 DNA reads TGTGCCAGCATTAGGAGGTTCCAATACGAGCAGTACTTC.